These T cell receptor beta chains were read from a single sample in a study of regulatory T cells in long-lasting Graves disease. TCRdb fed the multiplex PCR reads into MiXCR, producing one record per CDR3 protein. Of roughly 610,000 distinct CDR3 sequences listed, around 15% were seen once; the top ten hold around 13%. The same sample was also used in a study of T cells in Graves' hyperthyroidism and ophthalmopathy.

The sequencing here drew on peripheral blood mononuclear cells (PBMCs), taken at new diagnosis, from a patient treated with antithyroid drugs. Every receptor here comes from a man aged 18 to 29 with Graves disease. Each CDR3 is given with its conserved first and last residue. A D gene is named only where the DNA matches it firmly. Part of the rows lack a size; the others show once, few, many or a class for expanded clones.

V,J,size,D,CDR3,DNA
TRBV24-1,TRBJ1-5,few,-,CATSEPGGNQPQHF,TGTGCCACCAGTGAGCCAGGGGGCAATCAGCCCCAGCATTTT
TRBV27,TRBJ2-7,many,-,CASSYRPGSFYEQYF,TGTGCCAGCAGTTACCGTCCCGGCAGTTTCTACGAGCAGTACTTC
TRBV27,TRBJ2-3,many,TRBD2,CASRSPRAGGLPFRTDTQYF,TGTGCCAGCAGATCTCCTAGAGCGGGAGGCCTCCCCTTTCGCACAGATACGCAGTATTTT
TRBV5-1,TRBJ1-1,many,TRBD1,CASSLPRGQTEAFF,TGCGCCAGCAGCTTACCCAGGGGGCAGACTGAAGCTTTCTTT
TRBV20-1,TRBJ1-4,many,-,CSASAGEEKLFF,TGCAGTGCCTCCGCAGGGGAGGAAAAACTGTTTTTT
TRBV28,TRBJ2-1,many,-,CAIEGGRTYNEQFF,TGTGCCATCGAGGGAGGCAGGACCTACAATGAGCAGTTCTTC
TRBV11-1,TRBJ1-1,few,TRBD1,CASSLKTGKNTEAFF,TGTGCCAGCAGCTTAAAGACAGGGAAGAACACTGAAGCTTTCTTT
TRBV28,TRBJ2-7,many,TRBD2,CASSAPGTSGYEQYF,TGTGCCAGCAGTGCTCCCGGGACTAGCGGTTACGAGCAGTACTTC
TRBV7-9,TRBJ2-1,many,-,CASSLGQGPSNEQFF,TGTGCCAGCAGCCTCGGGCAGGGTCCGTCCAATGAGCAGTTCTTC
TRBV5-1,TRBJ2-3,many,-,CASSLSTDTQYF,TGTGCCAGCAGCCTTAGCACAGATACGCAGTATTTT
TRBV6-1,TRBJ2-5,few,TRBD1,CASSPGQGASAQYF,TGTGCCAGCAGTCCTGGACAGGGGGCCTCCGCCCAGTACTTC
TRBV27,TRBJ1-1,many,TRBD1,CASSDRVNTEAFF,TGTGCCAGCAGTGACAGGGTGAACACTGAAGCTTTCTTT
TRBV27,TRBJ1-6,many,-,CASSYSSYNSPLHF,TGTGCCAGCAGCTACAGCTCCTATAATTCACCCCTCCACTTT
TRBV5-1,TRBJ2-7,many,-,CASSRDQGGTYEQYF,TGCGCCAGCAGCCGAGATCAGGGGGGTACCTACGAGCAGTACTTC
TRBV4-1,TRBJ2-3,-,-,CASSRSPQTQTITDTQYF,TGCGCCAGCAGCCGATCACCTCAGACCCAAACCATCACAGATACGCAGTATTTT
TRBV6-2/TRBV6-3,TRBJ2-7,few,-,CASLRGGARYEQYF,TGTGCCAGCCTCAGGGGGGGCGCAAGGTACGAGCAGTACTTC
TRBV10-3,TRBJ2-5,-,-,CAISESRGNWNEQSF,TGTGCCATCAGTGAGTCCAGGGGTAATTGGAATGAGCAGTCCTTC
TRBV20-1,TRBJ2-5,many,-,CSETVDQETQYF,TGCAGTGAAACCGTAGATCAAGAGACCCAGTACTTC
TRBV5-1,TRBJ1-1,few,TRBD1,CASSSDRGGAEAFF,TGCGCCAGCAGCTCCGACAGGGGGGGCGCTGAAGCTTTCTTT
TRBV19,TRBJ2-6,few,TRBD1,CASGQGAAGANVLTF,TGTGCCAGCGGACAGGGGGCGGCTGGGGCCAACGTCCTGACTTTC
TRBV20-1,TRBJ2-1,few,-,CSATHPTSSSSYNEQFF,TGCAGTGCTACCCATCCGACTTCTTCCTCTAGTTACAATGAGCAGTTCTTC
TRBV15,TRBJ2-3,many,-,CATSRDFLSVDTQYF,TGTGCCACCAGCAGAGATTTTCTCTCTGTAGATACGCAGTATTTT
TRBV19,TRBJ2-1,-,-,CASSVLAIGHNEQFF,TGTGCCAGTAGTGTTCTGGCAATAGGACACAATGAGCAGTTCTTC
TRBV9,TRBJ2-1,once,TRBD2,CASSGGTSGAEQFF,TGTGCCAGCAGCGGGGGGACTAGCGGAGCTGAGCAGTTCTTC
TRBV20-1,TRBJ2-1,many,-,CSASRGLVSYNEQFF,TGCAGTGCGTCAAGGGGCCTGGTCTCCTACAATGAGCAGTTCTTC
TRBV11-2,TRBJ2-2,-,-,CASSLEKTPNTGELFF,TGTGCCAGCAGCTTAGAAAAGACTCCGAACACCGGGGAGCTGTTTTTT
TRBV18,TRBJ2-3,many,-,CASSPSTENTQYF,TGTGCCAGCTCACCGTCGACAGAGAATACGCAGTATTTT
TRBV5-1,TRBJ2-2,-,TRBD1,CASSYWTGMNTGELFF,TGCGCCAGCAGCTACTGGACAGGGATGAACACCGGGGAGCTGTTTTTT
TRBV12-3/TRBV12-4,TRBJ1-2,-,-,CASSLPGASDGYTF,TGTGCCAGCAGTTTACCGGGGGCGTCGGATGGCTACACCTTC
TRBV28,TRBJ2-1,few,TRBD1,CASSPSGQGDYNEQFF,TGTGCCAGCAGCCCCTCGGGACAGGGGGACTACAATGAGCAGTTCTTC
TRBV7-2,TRBJ2-2,-,-,CASSLQPTGELFF,TGTGCCAGCAGCTTACAACCAACCGGGGAGCTGTTTTTT
TRBV6-1,TRBJ2-2,-,-,CAIDELNTGELFF,TGTGCCATCGACGAACTCAACACCGGGGAGCTGTTTTTT
TRBV28,TRBJ2-2,few,TRBD2,CASSPGGLANTGELFF,TGTGCCAGCAGTCCCGGCGGACTAGCGAACACCGGGGAGCTGTTTTTT
TRBV12-3/TRBV12-4,TRBJ2-7,many,TRBD1,CASSLGQGVAEQYF,TGTGCCAGCAGTTTGGGACAGGGAGTCGCCGAGCAGTACTTC
TRBV7-9,TRBJ1-2,-,-,CASSLAGTSDGYTF,TGTGCCAGCAGCTTAGCCGGGACCTCGGATGGCTACACCTTC
TRBV12-3/TRBV12-4,TRBJ1-2,many,-,CASSREGDGYTF,TGTGCCAGCAGTAGGGAGGGAGATGGCTACACCTTC
TRBV4-1,TRBJ2-7,-,TRBD2,CASSQEGASGLAVYEQYF,TGTGCCAGCAGCCAAGAAGGGGCGTCGGGACTAGCAGTCTACGAGCAGTACTTC
TRBV7-9,TRBJ2-7,few,TRBD2,CASSPYGAGLYEQYF,TGTGCCAGCAGCCCGTATGGAGCGGGACTCTACGAGCAGTACTTC
TRBV24-1,TRBJ1-3,-,-,CATSDPGSGNAIYF,TGTGCCACCAGTGATCCAGGATCGGGAAACGCCATATATTTT